The 8 T cell receptor beta chains presented below share a single source sample, sequenced in a study of cytomegalovirus exposure and HLA in healthy donors. PCR involved 60 Vbeta and 13 Jbeta primers. Sequencing was performed with immunoSEQ multiplex PCR; in TCRdb, only in-frame clones are kept and a portion is missing. The table shows some 150,000 clones, with approximately 74% occurring only once. Material for sequencing was PBMCs. These receptors originate from a man in his late teens or twenties in good health and CMV-seropositive.

The gene calls are TRBV7-2 and TRBJ2-7, with a weak D call TRBD1 (6 bases). Germline V gene data show CDR1 as SGHTA and CDR2 as FQGNSA. CDR3 length: 14 residues. Trimming removed 3 bases at V and 2 bases at J, with 11 bases between. For the CDR3, the DNA is TGTGCCAGCAGCTTTGGGGGCACGGCCTACGAGCAGTACTTC. Translating gives CASSFGGTAYEQYF.

The J gene is TRBJ2-5, the V gene TRBV28; 9 nucleotides match TRBD2. The junction had 13 bases not matched to a gene; V was cut back by 3 bases and J by 5 bases. The CDR3 is made up of 17 amino acids. Germline CDR1 MDHEN, CDR2 SYDVKM. Here the CDR3 DNA reads TGTGCCAGCAGTTTCGATCCGCTAGCGGGGCCGACGGAGACCCAGTACTTC. Its translation is CASSFDPLAGPTETQYF.

The chain carries TRBV5-1 and TRBJ1-2, with D possibly TRBD1 on 6 matching bases. This CDR3 comprises 15 residues. The germline CDR1 and CDR2 sequences are SGHRS and YFSETQ. The V gene lost 4 bases and the J gene lost 0 bases, with 13 bases spanning the gap. CDR3 nucleotides: TGCGCCAGCAGCCCTGGACAGCGCTCTAACTATGGCTACACCTTC. This codes for CASSPGQRSNYGYTF.

The rearrangement uses TRBV2 and TRBJ1-6, with D possibly TRBD1 on 5 matching bases. The CDR3 is made up of 15 amino acids. Deletions cut 7 bases from V and 9 bases from J, with 19 bases between. The germline V gene has CDR1 SNHLY and CDR2 FYNNEI. CDR3 sequence reads: CASTEEAGSISPLHF. The DNA of the CDR3 is TGTGCCAGCACCGAAGAGGCAGGGTCAATTTCACCCCTCCACTTT.

V usage is TRBV28 and J usage is TRBJ1-5; D not resolved. V dropped 3 bases and J dropped 0 bases, with 12 bases sitting between them. The germline CDR1 and CDR2 sequences are MDHEN and SYDVKM. The CDR3 has 16 amino acids. The DNA for the CDR3 is TGTGCCAGCAGTTTGTTGGGCAGACATAGCAATCAGCCCCAGCATTTT. Protein sequence: CASSLLGRHSNQPQHF.

The chain links TRBV9 to TRBJ2-2, with D possibly being TRBD2 (6 bases). Per the germline V gene, CDR1 is SGDLS and CDR2 is YYNGEE. This CDR3 region has 16 residues. V lost 3 bases to trimming and J lost 7 bases, with 19 bases between them. The CDR3 region is CASSARGAGSHGELFF. The CDR3 DNA follows: TGTGCCAGCAGCGCCAGAGGCGCGGGGTCCCACGGGGAGCTGTTTTTT. The full variable domain, rest sourced from reference TRBV9 and TRBJ2-2, is DSGVTQTPKHLITATGQRVTLRCSPRSGDLSVYWYQQSLDQGLQFLIQYYNGEERAKGNILERFSAQQFPDLHSELNLSSLELGDSALYFCASSARGAGSHGELFFGEGSRLTVL.

V gene TRBV11-2 combines with J gene TRBJ2-3; no clear D. V was pared by 1 base and J by 2 bases, with 7 bases between. CDR1 SGHAT and CDR2 FQNNGV come from the germline V gene. There are 14 residues in the CDR3. The CDR3, as DNA: TGTGCCAGCAGCTTAGGACTGCACACAGATACGCAGTATTTT. Its protein product is CASSLGLHTDTQYF.

The rearrangement joins TRBV28 to TRBJ2-3, with a possible D match to TRBD2 (6 bases). Germline CDR1 and CDR2: MDHEN and SYDVKM. CDR3 length: 15 residues. Trimming shortened V by 6 bases and J by 2 bases, and 15 bases separated the two germline ends. The CDR3 loop is CASRHPAGPTDTQYF. The CDR3 DNA follows: TGTGCCAGCAGACATCCCGCGGGGCCCACAGATACGCAGTATTTT.